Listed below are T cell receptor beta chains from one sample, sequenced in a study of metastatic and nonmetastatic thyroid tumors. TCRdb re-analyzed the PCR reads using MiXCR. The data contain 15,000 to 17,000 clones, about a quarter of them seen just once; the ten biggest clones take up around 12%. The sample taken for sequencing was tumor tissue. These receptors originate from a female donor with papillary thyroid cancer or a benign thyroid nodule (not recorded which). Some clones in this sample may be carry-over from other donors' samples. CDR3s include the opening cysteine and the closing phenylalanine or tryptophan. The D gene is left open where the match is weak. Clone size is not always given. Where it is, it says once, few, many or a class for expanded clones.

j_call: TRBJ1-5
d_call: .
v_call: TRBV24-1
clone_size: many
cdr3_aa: CATSDLSGNQPQHF
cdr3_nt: TGTGCCACCAGTGATTTGTCTGGCAATCAGCCCCAGCATTTT

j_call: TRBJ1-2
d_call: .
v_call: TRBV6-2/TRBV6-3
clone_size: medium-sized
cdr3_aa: CASSYSSWRDFNYGYTF
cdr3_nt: TGTGCCAGCAGTTACTCGTCCTGGAGGGATTTTAACTATGGCTACACCTTC

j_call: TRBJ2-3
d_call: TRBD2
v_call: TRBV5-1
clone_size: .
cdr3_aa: CASSLGGLAGADTQYF
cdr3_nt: TGCGCCAGCAGCTTGGGCGGACTAGCGGGAGCGGATACGCAGTATTTT

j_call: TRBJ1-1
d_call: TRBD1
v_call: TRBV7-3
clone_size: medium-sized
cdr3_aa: CASSLTGQEAFF
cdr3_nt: TGTGCCAGCAGCTTAACGGGACAGGAAGCTTTCTTT

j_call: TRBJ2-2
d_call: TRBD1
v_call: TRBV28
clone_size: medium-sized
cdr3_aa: CASSFGDRDTGELFF
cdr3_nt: TGTGCCAGCAGTTTCGGGGACAGGGACACCGGGGAGCTGTTTTTT

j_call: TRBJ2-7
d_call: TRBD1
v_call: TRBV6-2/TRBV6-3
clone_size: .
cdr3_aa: CASGSGTGSYEQYF
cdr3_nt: TGTGCCAGCGGGAGCGGGACAGGGTCCTACGAGCAGTACTTC

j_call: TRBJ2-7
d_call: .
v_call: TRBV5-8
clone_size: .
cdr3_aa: CASSLAGGASEQYF
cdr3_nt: TGTGCCAGCAGCTTGGCCGGGGGCGCGTCCGAGCAGTACTTC

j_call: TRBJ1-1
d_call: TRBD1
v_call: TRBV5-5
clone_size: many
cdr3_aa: CASSFAGGLTEAFF
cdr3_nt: TGTGCCAGCAGCTTCGCAGGGGGTCTTACTGAAGCTTTCTTT

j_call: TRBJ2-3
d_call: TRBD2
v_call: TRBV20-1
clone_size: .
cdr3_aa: CSAPGTTTTDTQYF
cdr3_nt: TGCAGTGCTCCCGGGACTACAACCACAGATACGCAGTATTTT

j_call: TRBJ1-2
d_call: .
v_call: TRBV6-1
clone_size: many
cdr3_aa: CASSESTGNPRIYGYTF
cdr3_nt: TGTGCCAGCAGTGAATCCACAGGTAATCCGAGGATCTATGGCTACACCTTC

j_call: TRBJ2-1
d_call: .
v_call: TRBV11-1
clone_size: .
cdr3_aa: CASSLQIGGTYNEQFF
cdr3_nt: TGTGCCAGCAGCTTACAGATCGGCGGGACCTACAATGAGCAGTTCTTC

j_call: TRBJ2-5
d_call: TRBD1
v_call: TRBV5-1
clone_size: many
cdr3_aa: CASSLSPGGETQYF
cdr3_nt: TGCGCCAGCAGCTTGAGTCCAGGGGGAGAGACCCAGTACTTC

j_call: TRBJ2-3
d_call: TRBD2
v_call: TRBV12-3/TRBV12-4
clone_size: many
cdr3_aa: CASSLGLAGGLTDTQYF
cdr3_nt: TGTGCCAGCAGCTTGGGACTAGCGGGAGGGCTCACAGATACGCAGTATTTT

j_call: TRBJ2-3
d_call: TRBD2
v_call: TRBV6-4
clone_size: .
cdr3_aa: CASSDSAGATDTHYF
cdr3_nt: TGCGCCAGCAGTGACTCCGCGGGAGCCACAGATACGCATTATTTT

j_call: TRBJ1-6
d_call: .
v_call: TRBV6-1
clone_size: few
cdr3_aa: CASAGNRDNSPLHF
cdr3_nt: TGTGCCAGCGCGGGAAATCGTGATAATTCACCCCTCCACTTT

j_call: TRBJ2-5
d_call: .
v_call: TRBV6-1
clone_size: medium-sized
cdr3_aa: CASAAGGGMQTQYF
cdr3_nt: TGTGCCAGTGCGGCAGGGGGAGGGATGCAGACCCAGTACTTC

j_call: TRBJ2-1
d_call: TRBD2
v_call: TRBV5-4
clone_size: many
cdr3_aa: CASSPPASGNNEQFF
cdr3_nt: TGTGCCAGCAGCCCGCCAGCTAGCGGGAACAATGAGCAGTTCTTC

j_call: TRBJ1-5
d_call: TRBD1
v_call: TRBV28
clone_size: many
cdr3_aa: CASSSRGRNQPQHF
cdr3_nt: TGTGCCAGCAGTTCAAGGGGGCGGAATCAGCCCCAGCATTTT

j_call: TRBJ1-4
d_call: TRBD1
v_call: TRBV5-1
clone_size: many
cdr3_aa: CASSQDRGSEKLFF
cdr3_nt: TGCGCCAGCAGCCAGGACAGGGGGTCTGAAAAACTGTTTTTT

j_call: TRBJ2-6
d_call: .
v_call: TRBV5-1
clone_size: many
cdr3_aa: CATQLAPGANVLTF
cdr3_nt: TGCGCCACCCAACTTGCCCCTGGGGCCAACGTCCTGACTTTC

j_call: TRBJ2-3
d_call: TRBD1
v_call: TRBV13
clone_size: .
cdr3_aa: CAINVTPPDRGKGYTDTQYF
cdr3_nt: TGTGCCATCAACGTAACTCCTCCCGACAGGGGTAAGGGATACACAGATACGCAGTATTTT

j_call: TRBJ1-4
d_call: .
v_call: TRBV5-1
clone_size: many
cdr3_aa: CASSLAPNEKLFF
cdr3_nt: TGCGCCAGCAGCTTGGCCCCGAATGAAAAACTGTTTTTT

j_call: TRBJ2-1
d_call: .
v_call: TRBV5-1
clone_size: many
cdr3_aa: CASSLIDSSYNEQFF
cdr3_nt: TGCGCCAGCAGCTTGATAGACAGCTCCTACAATGAGCAGTTCTTC

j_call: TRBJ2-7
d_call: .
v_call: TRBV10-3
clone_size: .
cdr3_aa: CAISELWDPSSYEQYF
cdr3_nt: TGTGCCATCAGTGAGTTGTGGGACCCCTCCTCCTACGAGCAGTACTTC

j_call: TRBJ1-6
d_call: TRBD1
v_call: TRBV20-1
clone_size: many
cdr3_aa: CSARGTANSPLHF
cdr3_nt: TGCAGTGCTAGGGGGACAGCGAATTCACCCCTCCACTTT

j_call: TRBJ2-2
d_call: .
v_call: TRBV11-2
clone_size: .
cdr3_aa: CASSLEPSVTGELFF
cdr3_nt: TGTGCCAGCAGCTTAGAACCCTCGGTCACCGGTGAGCTGTTTTTT

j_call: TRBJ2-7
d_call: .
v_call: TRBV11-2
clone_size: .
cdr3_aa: CASRFGTKGPYEQYF
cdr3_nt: TGTGCCAGCAGATTCGGGACCAAAGGGCCCTACGAGCAGTACTTC

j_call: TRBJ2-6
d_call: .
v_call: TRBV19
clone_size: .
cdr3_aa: CASSTVAGANVLTF
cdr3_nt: TGTGCCAGTAGTACGGTGGCTGGTGCCAACGTCCTGACTTTC

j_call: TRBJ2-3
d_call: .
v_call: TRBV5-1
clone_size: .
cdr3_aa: CASSSGWGHSTYTQYF
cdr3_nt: TGCGCCAGCAGCTCCGGCTGGGGTCATAGCACATATACGCAGTATTTT

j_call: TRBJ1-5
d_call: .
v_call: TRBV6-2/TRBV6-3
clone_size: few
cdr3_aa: CASSYWDQPQHF
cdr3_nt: TGTGCCAGCAGTTACTGGGATCAGCCCCAGCATTTT

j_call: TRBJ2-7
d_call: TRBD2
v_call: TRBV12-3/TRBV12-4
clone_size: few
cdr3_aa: CASSLPDEYMEVAGDYEQYF
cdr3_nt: TGTGCCAGCAGTTTACCCGACGAGTACATGGAAGTAGCGGGCGACTACGAGCAGTACTTC

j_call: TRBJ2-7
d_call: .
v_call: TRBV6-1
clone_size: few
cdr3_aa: CASREADYEQYF
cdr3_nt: TGTGCCAGCAGAGAGGCTGACTACGAGCAGTACTTC

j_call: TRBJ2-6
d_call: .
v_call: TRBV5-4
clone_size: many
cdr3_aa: CASATGNSGANVLTF
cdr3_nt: TGTGCCAGCGCCACAGGAAACTCTGGGGCCAACGTCCTGACTTTC